The 15 T cell receptor beta chains reported below all come from one sample, sequenced in a study of blood T cell repertoires in COVID-19. TCRdb keeps only in-frame clones here, not all; method: immunoSEQ multiplex PCR. In the table there are around 77,000 clones, roughly 80% of which are singletons. Sequencing was done on a sample of peripheral blood. These receptors were obtained from a man aged 30 to 45 with COVID-19, enrolled during active disease.

The gene calls are TRBV3-1 (or the pseudogene TRBV3-2) and TRBJ1-6; D unresolved. Germline CDR1 is LGHDT and CDR2 is YNNKEL (reference sequence). CDR3 size: 14 residues. V was shortened by 6 bases and J by 9 bases, with 15 bases between the two germline ends. CDR3 bases: TGTGCCAGCAGGGGTGGAGGGATAGGTTCACCCCTCCACTTT. Its translation is CASRGGGIGSPLHF.

This clone was detected only once. V usage is TRBV6-2 or TRBV6-3 and J usage is TRBJ1-2; D not resolved. The CDR3 sequence is 12 residues long. Germline CDR1 MNHEY, CDR2 SVGEGT. V was clipped by 0 bases and J by 13 bases, with 12 bases between them. The chain's CDR3 is CASSYSLAEPTF. The CDR3 DNA reads as TGTGCCAGCAGTTACTCTTTGGCGGAGCCCACCTTC.

The V call is TRBV28, the J call TRBJ1-1; 11 bases are shared with TRBD1. Germline CDR1 is MDHEN and CDR2 is SYDVKM. Trimming took 1 base from V and 5 from J; bases not matched to a gene: 6. The CDR3 is 16 amino acids. The CDR3 loop is CASSLFSGTGGTEAFF. The CDR3 coding sequence is TGTGCCAGCAGTTTATTCTCCGGGACAGGGGGTACTGAAGCTTTCTTT. Together with reference TRBV28 and TRBJ1-1, the CDR3 gives the full variable domain: DVKVTQSSRYLVKRTGEKVFLECVQDMDHENMFWYRQDPGLGLRLIYFSYDVKMKEKGDIPEGYSVSREKKERFSLILESASTNQTSMYLCASSLFSGTGGTEAFFGQGTRLTVV.

J is TRBJ2-7 and V is TRBV28, with D possibly matching TRBD2 (5 bases). CDR3 length: 14 residues. Germline-derived CDR1 and CDR2 are MDHEN and SYDVKM. V lost 3 bases and J lost 0, with 9 bases in between. CDR3 loop: CASSLTTHSYEQYF. DNA of the CDR3: TGTGCCAGCAGTTTGACTACCCACTCCTACGAGCAGTACTTC.

V usage is TRBV19 and J usage is TRBJ1-5; TRBD1 matches 7 bases. CDR1 LNHDA and CDR2 SQIVND come from the germline V gene (reference sequence). The CDR3 loop spans 15 amino acids. The junction had 8 bases not matched to a gene; V was cut back by 9 bases and J by 0 bases. The chain's CDR3 is CASLGTAYSNQPQHF. The CDR3 nucleotides read TGTGCCAGCCTTGGGACAGCATATAGCAATCAGCCCCAGCATTTT.

The DNA for the CDR3 is TGTGCCAGCAGATATCGAGCGGGAGACGGCACCGGGGAGCTGTTTTTT. Translating gives CASRYRAGDGTGELFF. The V and J genes are TRBV27 and TRBJ2-2; the match to TRBD2 covers 8 bases. Germline assignment: CDR1 MNHEY and CDR2 SMNVEV (reference sequence). Trimming at V came to 6 bases and at J to 4 bases, leaving 10 bases not matched to a gene. There are 16 residues in the CDR3.

V gene TRBV27 combines with J gene TRBJ2-7; D call uncertain. CDR1 and CDR2 (germline): MNHEY, SMNVEV (reference sequence). V dropped 2 bases and J dropped 2 bases, with 7 bases sitting between them. This CDR3 has 13 residues. CDR3 DNA sequence: TGTGCCAGCAGTTTAGGGCCCCCCTACGAGCAGTACTTC. Translation gives CASSLGPPYEQYF.

This clone has a single count. V and J are TRBV18 and TRBJ2-4, with D possibly being TRBD2 (6 bases). The germline V gene encodes CDR1 KGHSH and CDR2 LQKENI. CDR3 size: 16 residues. The V end was cut by 3 bases, the J end by 1 base, with 13 bases between. CDR3 sequence reads: CASSPAGTRAKNIQYF. For the CDR3, the DNA is TGTGCCAGCTCACCCGCGGGAACTAGGGCCAAAAACATTCAGTACTTC.

Here the CDR3 DNA reads TGTGCCAGCATGGGGGCGCTAACAGATACGCAGTATTTT. Amino acid sequence: CASMGALTDTQYF. This chain uses TRBV28 with TRBJ2-3; maybe TRBD1 (6 bases). Trimming took off 7 bases at V and 3 bases at J, with 11 bases between the two ends. In germline, CDR1 is MDHEN, CDR2 SYDVKM. CDR3 length: 13 amino acids.

This sequence joins TRBV3-1 (or the pseudogene TRBV3-2) and TRBJ2-5, with TRBD2 matching over 9 bases. V lost 1 base to trimming and J lost 10 bases; unmatched junction nucleotides: 7. The CDR3 spans 14 residues. The V gene's germline CDR1 is LGHDT and CDR2 YNNKEL (reference sequence). This CDR3 is CASSQGAGGKDQYF. The CDR3 DNA sequence: TGTGCCAGCAGCCAAGGGGCGGGAGGGAAGGACCAGTACTTC.

The rearrangement joins TRBV9 to TRBJ1-6, with a weak D call TRBD1 (6 bases). This CDR3 region has 16 residues. V lost 0 bases and J lost 4, with 11 bases in between. The germline V gene encodes CDR1 SGDLS and CDR2 YYNGEE. The DNA of the CDR3 is TGTGCCAGCAGCGTAGAAGGGGGACGGTATAATTCACCCCTCCACTTT. It encodes CASSVEGGRYNSPLHF.

The chain is built from TRBV14 and TRBJ1-1; a weak D match, TRBD1 (6 bases). The V end lost 4 bases, the J end lost 4 bases, and 19 bases lay between the germline ends. Germline assignment: CDR1 SGHDN and CDR2 FVKESK. This CDR3 spans 16 amino acids. The CDR3 here is CASSPLQQGKITEAFF. The CDR3 DNA reads TGTGCCAGCAGCCCACTACAACAGGGTAAGATCACTGAAGCTTTCTTT.

Here the CDR3 DNA reads TGTGCCAGCAGTGAAAACAAACAGCCGAACACTGAAGCTTTCTTT. This gives the protein CASSENKQPNTEAFF. The chain employs TRBV2 and TRBJ1-1; no definite D call. CDR3 length: 15 residues. Trimming shortened V by 2 bases and J by 1 base, and 11 bases separated the two germline ends. Germline V lookup: CDR1 SNHLY, CDR2 FYNNEI.

The chain couples TRBV18 to TRBJ1-1, with 7 nucleotides matching TRBD1. V dropped 9 bases and J dropped 6; count of bases not matched to a gene: 7. CDR1 and CDR2 from the germline V gene are KGHSH and LQKENI. The CDR3 consists of 12 residues. The CDR3 region is CASQTGIPEAFF. The DNA of the CDR3 is TGTGCCAGTCAGACAGGGATCCCTGAAGCTTTCTTT.

The chain is built from TRBV5-5 and TRBJ2-2; weak D call: TRBD1 (6 bases). With 7 bases removed from V and 0 bases from J, the gap between germline ends came to 16 bases. The CDR3 has 16 residues. The germline V gene encodes CDR1 SGHKS and CDR2 YYEKEE (reference sequence). This CDR3 reads CASSRTVPPNTGELFF. The CDR3 DNA reads TGTGCCAGCTCGAGGACAGTACCACCGAACACCGGGGAGCTGTTTTTT.